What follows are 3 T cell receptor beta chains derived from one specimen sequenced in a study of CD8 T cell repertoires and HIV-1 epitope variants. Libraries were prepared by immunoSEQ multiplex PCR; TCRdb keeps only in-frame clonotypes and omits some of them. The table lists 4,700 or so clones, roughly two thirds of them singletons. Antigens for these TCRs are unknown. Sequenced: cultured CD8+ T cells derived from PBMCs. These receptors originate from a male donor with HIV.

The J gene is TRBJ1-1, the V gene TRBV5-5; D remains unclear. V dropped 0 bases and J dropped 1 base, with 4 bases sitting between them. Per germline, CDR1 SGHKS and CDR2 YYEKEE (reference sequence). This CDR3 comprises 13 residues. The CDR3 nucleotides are TGTGCCAGCAGCTTGGATTGGAACACTGAAGCTTTCTTT. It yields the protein CASSLDWNTEAFF.

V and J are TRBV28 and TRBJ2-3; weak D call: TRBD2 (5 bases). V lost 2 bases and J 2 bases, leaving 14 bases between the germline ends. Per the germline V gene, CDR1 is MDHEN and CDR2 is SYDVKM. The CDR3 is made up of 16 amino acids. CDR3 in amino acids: CASSLQSEGFTDTQYF. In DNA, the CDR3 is TGTGCCAGCAGTTTACAGTCTGAGGGCTTCACAGATACGCAGTATTTT.

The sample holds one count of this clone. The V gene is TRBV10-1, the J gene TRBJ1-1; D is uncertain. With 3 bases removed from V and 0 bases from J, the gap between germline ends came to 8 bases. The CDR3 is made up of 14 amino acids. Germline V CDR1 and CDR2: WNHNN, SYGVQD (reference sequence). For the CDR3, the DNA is TGCGCCAGCAGTGACGGCAGCATGAACACTGAAGCTTTCTTT. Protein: CASSDGSMNTEAFF.